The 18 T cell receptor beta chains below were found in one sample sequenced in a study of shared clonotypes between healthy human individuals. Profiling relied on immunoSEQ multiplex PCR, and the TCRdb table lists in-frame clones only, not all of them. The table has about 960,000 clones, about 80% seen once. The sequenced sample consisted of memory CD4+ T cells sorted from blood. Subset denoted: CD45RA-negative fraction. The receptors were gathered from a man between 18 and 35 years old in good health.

CDR3 sequence reads: CATSRDRQYEQYF. The CDR3 nucleotides are TGTGCCACCAGCAGAGATCGGCAGTACGAGCAGTACTTC. The V and J genes are TRBV15 and TRBJ2-7; the D is unclear. Trimming removed 0 bases at V and 4 bases at J, with 7 bases between. Germline CDR1 reads LNHNV; CDR2 reads YYDKDF (reference sequence). This CDR3 spans 13 amino acids.

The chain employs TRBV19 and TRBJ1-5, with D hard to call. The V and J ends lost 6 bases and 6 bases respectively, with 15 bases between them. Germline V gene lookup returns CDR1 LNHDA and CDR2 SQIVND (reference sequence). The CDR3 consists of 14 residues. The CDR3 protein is CASSPYSRRQPQHF. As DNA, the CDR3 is TGTGCCAGTAGCCCTTACTCCAGACGTCAGCCCCAGCATTTT.

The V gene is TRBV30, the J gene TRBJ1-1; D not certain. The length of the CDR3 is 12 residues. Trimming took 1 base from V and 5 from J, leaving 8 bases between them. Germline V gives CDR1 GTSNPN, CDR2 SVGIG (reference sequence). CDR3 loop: CAWSDQKTEAFF. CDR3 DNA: TGTGCCTGGAGTGACCAGAAAACTGAAGCTTTCTTT.

The CDR3, as DNA: TGTGCCAGTAGTATAGCCAGCCAAGAGACCCAGTACTTC. Protein sequence: CASSIASQETQYF. V is TRBV19 and J is TRBJ2-5; D is undetermined. CDR3 length equals 13 residues. Germline-derived CDR1 and CDR2 are LNHDA and SQIVND (reference sequence). The ends were cut back, 1 base at V and 1 base at J, with 4 bases in the middle.

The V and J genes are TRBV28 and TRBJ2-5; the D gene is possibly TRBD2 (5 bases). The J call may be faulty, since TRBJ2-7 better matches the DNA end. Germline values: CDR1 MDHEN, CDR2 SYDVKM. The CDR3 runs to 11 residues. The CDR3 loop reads CASRGSYEQYF. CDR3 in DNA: TGTGCCAGCAGAGGGAGCTACGAGCAGTACTTC.

This CDR3 reads CASSLKIYQPQHF. The CDR3 DNA reads TGTGCCAGCAGCTTAAAAATTTATCAGCCCCAGCATTTT. This chain joins TRBV7-2 and TRBJ1-5; D gene uncertain. This CDR3 is 13 amino acids long. V shed 2 bases and J shed 5 bases, with 7 bases lying between them. The germline V gene encodes CDR1 SGHTA and CDR2 FQGNSA.

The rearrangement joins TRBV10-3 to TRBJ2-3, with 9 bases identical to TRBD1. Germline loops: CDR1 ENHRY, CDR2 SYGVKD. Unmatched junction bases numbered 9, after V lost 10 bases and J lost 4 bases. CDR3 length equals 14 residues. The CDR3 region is CATSWDRAADTQYF. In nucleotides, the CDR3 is TGTGCCACCTCCTGGGACAGGGCCGCAGATACGCAGTATTTT.

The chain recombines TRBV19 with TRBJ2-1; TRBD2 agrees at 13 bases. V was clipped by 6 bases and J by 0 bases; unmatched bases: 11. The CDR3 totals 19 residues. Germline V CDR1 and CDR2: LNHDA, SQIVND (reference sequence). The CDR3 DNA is TGTGCCAGTAGCAAGGGCGGGACTAGCGGGAAGAGCTCCTACAATGAGCAGTTCTTC. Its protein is CASSKGGTSGKSSYNEQFF.

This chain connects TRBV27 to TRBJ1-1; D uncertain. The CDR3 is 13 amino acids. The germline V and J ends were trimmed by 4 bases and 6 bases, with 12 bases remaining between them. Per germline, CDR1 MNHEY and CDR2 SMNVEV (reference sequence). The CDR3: CASSSADGAEAFF. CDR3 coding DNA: TGTGCCAGCAGTTCCGCGGACGGGGCTGAAGCTTTCTTT.

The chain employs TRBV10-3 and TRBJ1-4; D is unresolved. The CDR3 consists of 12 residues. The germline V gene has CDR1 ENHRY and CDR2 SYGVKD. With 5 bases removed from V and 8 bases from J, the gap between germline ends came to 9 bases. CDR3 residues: CAISINGEKLFF. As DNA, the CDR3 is TGTGCCATCAGTATCAACGGGGAAAAACTGTTTTTT.

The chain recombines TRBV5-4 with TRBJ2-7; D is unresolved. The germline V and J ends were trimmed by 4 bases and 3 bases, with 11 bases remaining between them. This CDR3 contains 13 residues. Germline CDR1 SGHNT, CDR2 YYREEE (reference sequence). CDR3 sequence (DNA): TGTGCCAGCAGCCCCGGGCTGGGCTACGAGCAGTACTTC. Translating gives CASSPGLGYEQYF.

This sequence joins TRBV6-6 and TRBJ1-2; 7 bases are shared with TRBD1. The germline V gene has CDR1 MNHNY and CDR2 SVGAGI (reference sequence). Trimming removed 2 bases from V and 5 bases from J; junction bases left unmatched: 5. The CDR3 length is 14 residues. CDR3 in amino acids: CASSYPGTVYGYTF. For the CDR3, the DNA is TGTGCCAGCAGTTACCCCGGGACAGTGTATGGCTACACCTTC.

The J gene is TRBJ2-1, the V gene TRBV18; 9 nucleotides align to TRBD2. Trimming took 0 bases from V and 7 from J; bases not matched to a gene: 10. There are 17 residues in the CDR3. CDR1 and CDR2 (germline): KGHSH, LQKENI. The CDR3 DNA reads TGTGCCAGCTCACCACCGAGGGCGGGAGGGCGGCCGAATGAGCAGTTCTTC. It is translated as CASSPPRAGGRPNEQFF.

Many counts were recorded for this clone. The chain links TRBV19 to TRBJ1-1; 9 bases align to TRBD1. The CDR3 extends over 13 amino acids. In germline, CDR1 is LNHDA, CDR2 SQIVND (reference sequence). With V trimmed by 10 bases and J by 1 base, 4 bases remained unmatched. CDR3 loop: CATGQGQNTEAFF. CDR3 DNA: TGTGCCACGGGACAGGGCCAGAACACTGAAGCTTTCTTT.

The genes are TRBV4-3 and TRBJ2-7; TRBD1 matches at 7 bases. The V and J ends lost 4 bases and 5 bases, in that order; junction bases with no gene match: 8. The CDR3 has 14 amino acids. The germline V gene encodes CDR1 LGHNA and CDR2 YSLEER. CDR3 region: CASSPGQRVDEQYF. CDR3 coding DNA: TGCGCCAGCAGCCCGGGACAGCGAGTCGACGAGCAGTACTTC.

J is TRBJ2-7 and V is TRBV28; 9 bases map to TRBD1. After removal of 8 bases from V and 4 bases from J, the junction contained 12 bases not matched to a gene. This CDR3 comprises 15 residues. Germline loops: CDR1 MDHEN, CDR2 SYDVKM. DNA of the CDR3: TGTGCCAGCCCCCCCGCGCCGGGACAGGGTTACGAGCAGTACTTC. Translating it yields CASPPAPGQGYEQYF.

CDR3 loop: CASSFAGGTGELFF. The CDR3 region has the DNA TGTGCCAGCAGTTTCGCAGGCGGCACCGGGGAGCTGTTTTTT. This chain connects TRBV28 to TRBJ2-2; D gene unclear. The V gene's germline CDR1 is MDHEN and CDR2 SYDVKM. The V end lost 3 bases, the J end lost 4 bases, and 9 bases lay between the germline ends. The CDR3 runs 14 residues. Variable domain in full (rest from reference TRBV28 and TRBJ2-2): DVKVTQSSRYLVKRTGEKVFLECVQDMDHENMFWYRQDPGLGLRLIYFSYDVKMKEKGDIPEGYSVSREKKERFSLILESASTNQTSMYLCASSFAGGTGELFFGEGSRLTVL.

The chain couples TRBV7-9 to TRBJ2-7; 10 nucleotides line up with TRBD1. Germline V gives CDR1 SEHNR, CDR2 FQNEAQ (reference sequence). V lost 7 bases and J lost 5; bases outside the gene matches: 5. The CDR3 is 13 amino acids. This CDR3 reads CASNRQGAHEQYF. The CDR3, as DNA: TGTGCCAGCAATCGACAGGGGGCCCACGAGCAGTACTTC.